The 22 T cell receptor beta chains in this list originate from one sample, sequenced in a study of CD8+ T cells in alopecia areata. The treatment here: oral pan-JAK inhibitor, 5-10 mg twice daily. In each case, RNA was isolated and then reverse transcribed into cDNA as the sequencing template. The assay was immunoSEQ multiplex PCR, and TCRdb's table has in-frame clones only and misses some. The table records approximately 170,000 clones, 55% to 70% of them present only once. This sample comprised CD4+ T cells sorted from blood, obtained at week 4, from a patient treated with tofacitinib. The receptor set was obtained from a human donor with alopecia areata.

The gene calls are TRBV9 and TRBJ1-2; D is ambiguous. Trimming removed 4 bases at V and 7 bases at J, with 17 bases between. Germline CDR1 is SGDLS and CDR2 is YYNGEE. This CDR3 comprises 14 residues. Here the CDR3 DNA reads TGTGCCAGCAGCCCCCGGTCCACCCATCGTGGCTACACCTTC. Its protein product is CASSPRSTHRGYTF.

This clone was detected only a few times. V is TRBV28 and J is TRBJ1-5, with D possibly matching TRBD1 (5 bases). CDR1 and CDR2 from the germline V gene are MDHEN and SYDVKM. The CDR3 length is 14 residues. V was trimmed by 5 bases and J by 4 bases, leaving 12 bases between them. The CDR3 here is CASSPAGGNQPQHF. In DNA form, the CDR3 reads TGTGCCAGCAGTCCCGCGGGGGGTAATCAGCCCCAGCATTTT.

This clone appeared a few times. The chain joins TRBV7-2 to TRBJ2-5; 14 nucleotides agree with TRBD2. CDR1 and CDR2 (germline): SGHTA, FQGNSA. Trimming took 7 bases from V and 5 from J; bases not matched to a gene: 9. CDR3 length: 16 residues. As DNA, the CDR3 is TGTGCCAGCACGAAGGGACTAGCGGGAGTAGGGGAGACCCAGTACTTC. Translated, it gives CASTKGLAGVGETQYF.

This clone has only a few counts. The J gene is TRBJ2-3, the V gene TRBV5-1, with D possibly called TRBD1 or TRBD2 (5 bases each). CDR1 is SGHRS, CDR2 YFSETQ, per germline. CDR3 length: 15 residues. Between the trimmed V and J ends, which lost 2 bases and 5 bases, there was a span of 15 bases. CDR3 amino acids: CASSLGDPSRDTQYF. The DNA for the CDR3 is TGCGCCAGCAGCTTAGGGGACCCCTCGCGAGATACGCAGTATTTT.

The chain employs TRBV2 and TRBJ2-7; no reliable D call. From germline, CDR1 is SNHLY and CDR2 FYNNEI. V gave up 4 bases and J gave up 7 bases, with 8 bases separating them. The CDR3 has 11 amino acids. CDR3 nucleotides: TGTGCCAGCAGTGTGAGAGATGAGCAGTACTTC. It translates to CASSVRDEQYF.

The rearrangement uses TRBV5-1 and TRBJ2-2, with TRBD2 as a possible D gene (6 bases). The CDR3 is 16 residues long. CDR1 SGHRS and CDR2 YFSETQ come from the germline V gene. Trimming pared 0 bases from V and 2 bases from J, leaving 11 bases between. The CDR3 DNA reads as TGCGCCAGCAGCTTGGTGGCGGGAACCAACACCGGGGAGCTGTTTTTT. This codes for CASSLVAGTNTGELFF.

This clone was observed a few times. The chain has TRBV7-2 and TRBJ2-3; 12 nucleotides align to TRBD2. Germline CDR1 and CDR2: SGHTA and FQGNSA. V shed 5 bases, J shed 6 bases, and the junction held 6 bases outside the gene matches. This CDR3 is built from 15 residues. The CDR3 reads CASSGTSGRSDTQYF. CDR3 in DNA: TGTGCCAGCAGCGGCACTAGCGGGAGGTCGGATACGCAGTATTTT. Supplemented by reference TRBV7-2 and TRBJ2-3, the full variable domain reads GAGVSQSPSNKVTEKGKDVELRCDPISGHTALYWYRQSLGQGLEFLIYFQGNSAPDKSGLPSDRFSAERTGGSVSTLTIQRTQQEDSAVYLCASSGTSGRSDTQYFGPGTRLTVL.

The chain is built from TRBV6-1 and TRBJ2-2, with TRBD1 matching over 9 bases. Per the germline V gene, CDR1 is MNHNS and CDR2 is SASEGT. The CDR3 loop spans 14 amino acids. V shed 6 bases and J 3 bases; nucleotides not matched to a gene: 2. CDR3 nucleotides: TGTGCCAGCAGCGGGACAGGGTACACCGGGGAGCTGTTTTTT. Translation: CASSGTGYTGELFF.

This sequence joins TRBV4-2 and TRBJ1-5, with 10 bases matching TRBD1. The CDR3 contains 16 residues. Germline V lookup: CDR1 LGHNA, CDR2 YNFKEQ. The junction had 4 bases not matched to a gene; V was cut back by 2 bases and J by 3 bases. CDR3 nucleotides: TGTGCCAGCAGCCAACGGACAGGGGGGGACAATCAGCCCCAGCATTTT. Its protein product is CASSQRTGGDNQPQHF.

V and J are TRBV23-1 and TRBJ1-4, with D maybe TRBD1 (5 bases). TRBV23-1 is given ORF status, its function remaining uncertain. The V end was cut by 3 bases, the J end by 5 bases, with 19 bases between. This CDR3 region has 17 residues. CDR3 sequence (DNA): TGCGCCAGCAGTCAGTCACCCCGGGGGACGCCGAATGAAAAACTGTTTTTT. Protein product: CASSQSPRGTPNEKLFF.

This rearrangement joins TRBV27 to TRBJ1-5; 8 bases are shared with TRBD1. Germline-derived CDR1 and CDR2 are MNHEY and SMNVEV (reference sequence). V lost 10 bases to trimming and J lost 5 bases; unmatched junction nucleotides: 7. This CDR3 region has 13 residues. The CDR3 coding sequence is TGTGCCAATCCAAAACAGGGGGATCAGCCCCAGCATTTT. It specifies CANPKQGDQPQHF.

The chain recombines TRBV29-1 with TRBJ1-1; a weak D match, TRBD1 (6 bases). The CDR3 is made up of 13 amino acids. Germline assignment: CDR1 SQVTM and CDR2 ANQGSEA. Trimming cost V 6 bases and J 0 bases, with 11 bases left between them. The CDR3 protein is CSVHRALNTEAFF. CDR3 bases: TGCAGCGTCCACAGGGCCTTGAACACTGAAGCTTTCTTT.

The chain has TRBV30 and TRBJ1-1, with D possibly TRBD1 on 5 matching bases. Germline CDR1 reads GTSNPN; CDR2 reads SVGIG (reference sequence). V was clipped by 5 bases and J by 1 base, with 8 bases between them. The length of the CDR3 is 12 residues. The CDR3 DNA reads TGTGCCTGGGGCAGGGCGAACACTGAAGCTTTCTTT. Translated: CAWGRANTEAFF.

This clone was observed a handful of times. The gene calls are TRBV23-1 and TRBJ1-3; D not resolved. Being an ORF, TRBV23-1 has a function that is uncertain. V lost 0 bases to trimming and J lost 7 bases, with 7 bases between them. There are 13 residues in the CDR3. The DNA for the CDR3 is TGCGCCAGCAGTCAATCGGAAGGGAACACCATATATTTT. Translated, it gives CASSQSEGNTIYF.

The chain employs TRBV29-1 and TRBJ2-3; 10 nucleotides line up with TRBD2. The CDR3 has 15 amino acids. CDR1 and CDR2 from the germline V gene are SQVTM and ANQGSEA. V lost 8 bases to trimming and J lost 2 bases; unmatched junction nucleotides: 10. This CDR3 reads CSLSLAGRSTDTQYF. CDR3 DNA: TGCAGCCTCTCACTAGCGGGACGTTCCACAGATACGCAGTATTTT.

The chain combines TRBV7-6 with TRBJ2-7, with D possibly TRBD1 on 5 matching bases. Germline loops: CDR1 SGHVS, CDR2 FNYEAQ. The CDR3 spans 13 residues. V lost 3 bases and J lost 3, with 9 bases in between. CDR3 bases: TGTGCCAGCAGCTTTGGACATATCTACGAGCAGTACTTC. This sequence encodes CASSFGHIYEQYF.

The chain joins TRBV29-1 to TRBJ2-1; 7 bases line up with TRBD2. Germline V gene lookup returns CDR1 SQVTM and CDR2 ANQGSEA. V lost 4 bases and J lost 9; bases outside the gene matches: 9. This CDR3 contains 13 residues. Here the CDR3 DNA reads TGCAGCGTTGGCGGCGGGAGTGAGGTTGAGCAGTTCTTC. It codes for CSVGGGSEVEQFF.

To note about this clone: Within the sample, other DNA sequences also encode this same CDR3. This chain joins TRBV29-1 and TRBJ2-3, with 7 bases fitting TRBD2. The CDR3 covers 13 residues. Germline V lookup: CDR1 SQVTM, CDR2 ANQGSEA. V lost 4 bases, J lost 3 bases, and 4 bases stayed unmatched. CDR3 protein: CSVGPGGTDTQYF. The CDR3 DNA is TGCAGCGTTGGACCGGGGGGAACAGATACGCAGTATTTT.

The chain carries TRBV4-3 and TRBJ2-1, with D possibly TRBD2 on 5 matching bases. This CDR3 contains 16 residues. Trimming removed 1 base from V and 2 bases from J, with 12 bases in between. Germline CDR1 LGHNA, CDR2 YSLEER. Here the CDR3 reads CASSQGRTVTYNEQFF. The CDR3, as DNA: TGCGCCAGCAGCCAAGGTCGGACTGTCACCTACAATGAGCAGTTCTTC.

CDR3: CSHSRETQYF. The DNA of the CDR3 is TGCAGCCACTCTAGGGAGACCCAGTACTTC. The chain combines TRBV20-1 with TRBJ2-5; D is unresolved. This CDR3 spans 10 amino acids. Germline-derived CDR1 and CDR2 are DFQATT and SNEGSKA (reference sequence).

The CDR3 loop is CASPPTYSYNEQFF. The CDR3 DNA follows: TGTGCCAGCCCACCGACGTACTCCTACAATGAGCAGTTCTTC. The V call is TRBV7-9, the J call TRBJ2-1; D call uncertain. Trimming took 8 bases from V and 0 from J, leaving 11 bases between them. This CDR3 has 14 residues. Germline V gives CDR1 SEHNR, CDR2 FQNEAQ (reference sequence).

This clone appeared a few times. CDR3 sequence: CSVKQGVENQPQHF. The CDR3, as DNA: TGCAGCGTTAAACAGGGAGTAGAGAATCAGCCCCAGCATTTT. The chain couples TRBV29-1 to TRBJ1-5, with D tentatively TRBD1 (6 bases). Germline V lookup: CDR1 SQVTM, CDR2 ANQGSEA. There are 14 residues in the CDR3. V was pared by 5 bases and J by 4 bases, with 15 bases between.